This T cell receptor (beta chain) was identified in a study of CD8+CD57+ T cells in acquired aplastic anemia. About the study: Each DNA sample taken from sorted CD4+ and CD8+ cells came to about 3 ug on average. Overall study results and limits: In common between the patients and the controls were around 30 CD8+ CDR3 sequences.

By flow cytometry, patients selected for sequencing had shown an expansion of CD8+CD57+ cells. Severe acquired aplastic anemia was present in every patient. CDR3 and TCR beta VDJ profiling relied on a genomic DNA template. From the reads, TCRdb called clonotypes with MiXCR, one entry per CDR3 protein. The sample carries 200,000 to 300,000 distinct CDR3 sequences, 82% recorded once. On this clonotype itself: Its antigen is as yet unknown.

This CDR3 is 13 amino acids long. Germline assignment: CDR1 MNHNS and CDR2 SASEGT. Between the trimmed V and J ends, which lost 5 bases and 8 bases, there was a span of 13 bases. This clonotype was obtained from a human donor with aplastic anemia. The rearrangement joins TRBV6-1 to TRBJ1-5, with D unclear. Material for sequencing was sorted CD4+, CD8+, or CD8+CD57+ T cells (not recorded which) from PBMCs. The DNA for the CDR3 is TGTGCCAGCAGTCTCCTTATCCTGGAGCCCCAGCATTTT. This encodes CASSLLILEPQHF.